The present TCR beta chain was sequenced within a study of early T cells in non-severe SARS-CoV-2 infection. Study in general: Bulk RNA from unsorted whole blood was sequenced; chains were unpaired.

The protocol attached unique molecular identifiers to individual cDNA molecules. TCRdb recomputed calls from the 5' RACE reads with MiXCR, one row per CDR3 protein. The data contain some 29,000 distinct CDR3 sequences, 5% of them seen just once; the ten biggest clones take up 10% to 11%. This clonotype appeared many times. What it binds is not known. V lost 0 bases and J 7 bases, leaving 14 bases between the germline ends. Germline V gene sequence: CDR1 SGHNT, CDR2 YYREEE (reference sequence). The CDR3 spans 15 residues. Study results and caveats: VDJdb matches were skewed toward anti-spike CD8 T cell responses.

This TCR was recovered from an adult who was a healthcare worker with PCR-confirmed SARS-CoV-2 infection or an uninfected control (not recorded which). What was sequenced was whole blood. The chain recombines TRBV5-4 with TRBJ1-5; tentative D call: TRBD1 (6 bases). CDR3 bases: TGTGCCAGCAGCTTGGACCCGGACAGTTCACAGCCCCAGCATTTT. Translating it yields CASSLDPDSSQPQHF.